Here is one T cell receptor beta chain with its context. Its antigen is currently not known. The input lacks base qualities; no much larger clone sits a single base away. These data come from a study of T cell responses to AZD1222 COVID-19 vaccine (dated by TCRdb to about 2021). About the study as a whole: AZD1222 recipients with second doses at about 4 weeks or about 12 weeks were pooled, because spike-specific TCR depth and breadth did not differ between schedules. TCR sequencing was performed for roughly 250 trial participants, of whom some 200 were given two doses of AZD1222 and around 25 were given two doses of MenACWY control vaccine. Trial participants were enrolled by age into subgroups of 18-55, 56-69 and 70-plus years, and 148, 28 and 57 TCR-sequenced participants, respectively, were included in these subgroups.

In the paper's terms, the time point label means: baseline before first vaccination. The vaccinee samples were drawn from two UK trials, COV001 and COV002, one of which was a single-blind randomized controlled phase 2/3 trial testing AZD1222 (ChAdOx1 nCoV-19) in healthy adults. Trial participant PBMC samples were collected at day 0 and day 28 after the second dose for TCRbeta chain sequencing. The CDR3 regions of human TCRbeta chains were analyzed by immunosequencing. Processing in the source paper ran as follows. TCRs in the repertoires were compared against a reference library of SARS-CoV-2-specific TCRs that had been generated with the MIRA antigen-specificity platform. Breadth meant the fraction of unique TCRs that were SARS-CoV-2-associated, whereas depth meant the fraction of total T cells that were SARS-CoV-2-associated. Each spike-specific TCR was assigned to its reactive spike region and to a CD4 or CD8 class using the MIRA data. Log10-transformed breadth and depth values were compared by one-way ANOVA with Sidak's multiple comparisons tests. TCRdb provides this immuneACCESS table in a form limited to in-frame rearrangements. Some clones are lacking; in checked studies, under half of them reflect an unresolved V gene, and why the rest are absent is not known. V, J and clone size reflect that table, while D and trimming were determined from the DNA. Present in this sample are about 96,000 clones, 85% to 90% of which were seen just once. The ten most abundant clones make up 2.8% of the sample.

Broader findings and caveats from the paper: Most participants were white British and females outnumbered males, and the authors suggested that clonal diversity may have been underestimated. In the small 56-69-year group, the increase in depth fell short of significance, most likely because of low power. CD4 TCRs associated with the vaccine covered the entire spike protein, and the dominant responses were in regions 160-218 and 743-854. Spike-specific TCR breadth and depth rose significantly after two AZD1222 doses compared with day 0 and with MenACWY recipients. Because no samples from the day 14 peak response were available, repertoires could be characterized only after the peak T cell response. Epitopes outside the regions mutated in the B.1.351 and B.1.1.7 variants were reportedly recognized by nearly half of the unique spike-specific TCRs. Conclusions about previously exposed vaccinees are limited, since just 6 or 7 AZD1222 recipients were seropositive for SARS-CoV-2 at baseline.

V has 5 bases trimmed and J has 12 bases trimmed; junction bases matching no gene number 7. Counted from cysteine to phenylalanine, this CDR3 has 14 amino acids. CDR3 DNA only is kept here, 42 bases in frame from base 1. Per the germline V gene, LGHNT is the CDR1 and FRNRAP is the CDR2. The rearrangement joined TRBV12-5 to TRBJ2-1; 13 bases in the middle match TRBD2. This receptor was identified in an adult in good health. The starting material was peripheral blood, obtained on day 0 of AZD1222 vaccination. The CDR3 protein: CASGPGLAGESQFF. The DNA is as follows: TGTGCTAGTGGTCCAGGACTAGCGGGAGAGTCGCAGTTCTTC. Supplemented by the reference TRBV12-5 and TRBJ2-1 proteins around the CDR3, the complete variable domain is DARVTQTPRHKVTEMGQEVTMRCQPILGHNTVFWYRQTMMQGLELLAYFRNRAPLDDSGMPKDRFSAEMPDATLATLKIQPSEPRDSAVYFCASGPGLAGESQFFGPGTRLTVL.